The 32 T cell receptor beta chains reported below all come from one sample, sequenced in a study of blood T cell repertoires in COVID-19 (dated by TCRdb to between 2020 and 2021). The protocol used for the library was the immunoSEQ multiplex PCR assay. TCRdb holds this immuneACCESS table with in-frame rearrangements only. Some clones are missing; in checked studies, unresolved V genes explain under half, and the rest has no known cause. This sample gives around 170,000 clones in total; about 82% of them show up just once. The ten largest clones represent over 7% of the sample. The sequenced sample consisted of PBMCs or T cells enriched from blood (not recorded which). Every receptor here comes from a woman aged 25 to 39 who had recovered from COVID-19.

The chain combines TRBV19 with TRBJ1-1; D call uncertain. This CDR3 is 17 amino acids long. Germline loops: CDR1 LNHDA, CDR2 SQIVND (reference sequence). V was shortened by 1 base and J by 2 bases, with 17 bases between the two germline ends. In nucleotides, the CDR3 is TGTGCCAGTAGTATAGGAGCGGTGGGCAGGCCCAACACTGAAGCTTTCTTT. As protein: CASSIGAVGRPNTEAFF.

V is TRBV7-9 and J is TRBJ2-1, with D possibly matching TRBD2 (6 bases). V was pared by 5 bases and J by 10 bases, with 12 bases between. CDR1 SEHNR and CDR2 FQNEAQ come from the germline V gene (reference sequence). The CDR3 is made up of 12 amino acids. CDR3 amino acids: CASSQTAGEQFF. For the CDR3, the DNA is TGTGCCAGCAGCCAGACGGCGGGAGAGCAGTTCTTC.

CDR3 residues: CASSSGLAGQETQYF. The CDR3 nucleotides read TGCGCCAGCAGCTCAGGACTAGCGGGACAAGAGACCCAGTACTTC. The chain couples TRBV5-1 to TRBJ2-5, with 12 bases fitting TRBD2. Trimming cost V 3 bases and J 2 bases; bases outside gene matches: 2. Germline values: CDR1 SGHRS, CDR2 YFSETQ. The CDR3 runs 15 residues.

The rearrangement joins TRBV29-1 to TRBJ1-2, with D hard to call. Trimming pared 8 bases from V and 8 bases from J, leaving 15 bases between. From germline, CDR1 is SQVTM and CDR2 ANQGSEA. The CDR3 consists of 11 residues. Here the CDR3 reads CSSWSVRGYTF. The CDR3, as DNA: TGCAGCTCGTGGTCGGTCAGGGGCTACACCTTC.

The sample holds a few counts of this clone. The chain has TRBV28 and TRBJ2-7; D perhaps matches TRBD2 (6 bases). This CDR3 is 14 amino acids long. V dropped 7 bases and J dropped 9 bases, with 22 bases sitting between them. Per the germline V gene, CDR1 is MDHEN and CDR2 is SYDVKM. DNA of the CDR3: TGTGCCAGCACCTCGGCGGGAATCGATCGTGCGCAGTACTTC. Protein sequence: CASTSAGIDRAQYF.

Written as DNA, the CDR3 is TGTGCCAGCACCACTCCCAGAGGTTCTGGAAACACCATATATTTT. Its protein is CASTTPRGSGNTIYF. This rearrangement joins TRBV7-9 to TRBJ1-3; D gene ambiguous. The V gene lost 7 bases and the J gene lost 1 base, with 14 bases spanning the gap. CDR1 and CDR2 from the germline V gene are SEHNR and FQNEAQ (reference sequence). The CDR3 has 15 amino acids.

This clone was detected a few times. This sequence joins TRBV3-1 (or the pseudogene TRBV3-2) and TRBJ2-3, with TRBD2 matching over 7 bases. CDR3 length: 14 residues. CDR1 is LGHDT, CDR2 YNNKEL, per germline (reference sequence). V lost 7 bases to trimming and J lost 0 bases; unmatched junction nucleotides: 4. CDR3 in amino acids: CASNAGASTDTQYF. The CDR3 DNA is TGTGCCAGCAATGCGGGAGCTAGCACAGATACGCAGTATTTT.

This chain connects TRBV15 to TRBJ2-2, with 7 bases that match TRBD1. The CDR3 contains 16 residues. The ends lost 8 bases at V and 5 bases at J; junction bases unmatched: 14. CDR1 and CDR2 (germline): LNHNV, YYDKDF (reference sequence). This CDR3 reads CATRRQGVSGTGELFF. The CDR3 region has the DNA TGTGCCACCCGTAGACAGGGAGTTAGTGGGACCGGGGAGCTGTTTTTT.

The CDR3: CASSIPRQGLVYGYTF. In DNA form, the CDR3 reads TGTGCCAGTAGTATTCCCCGACAGGGTTTGGTATATGGCTACACCTTC. The V gene is TRBV19, the J gene TRBJ1-2; 7 bases agree with TRBD1. Trimming took 3 bases from V and 5 from J; bases not matched to a gene: 12. This CDR3 is 16 amino acids long. Per the germline V gene, CDR1 is LNHDA and CDR2 is SQIVND (reference sequence).

V is TRBV7-6 and J is TRBJ2-2, with 11 bases fitting TRBD1. The CDR3 is 16 amino acids. Germline values: CDR1 SGHVS, CDR2 FNYEAQ. V dropped 7 bases and J dropped 4; count of bases not matched to a gene: 8. The CDR3 nucleotides are TGTGCCAGCAACCACGGGACAGGGGGATCCACCGGGGAGCTGTTTTTT. Protein: CASNHGTGGSTGELFF.

This clone was detected a few times. The CDR3 sequence is CASNPTGGYEQYF. The CDR3, as DNA: TGTGCCAGCAACCCGACAGGGGGGTACGAGCAGTACTTC. The V and J genes are TRBV28 and TRBJ2-7, with TRBD1 matching over 9 bases. V lost 7 bases, J lost 4 bases, and 5 bases stayed unmatched. CDR1 and CDR2 from the germline V gene are MDHEN and SYDVKM. This CDR3 contains 13 residues.

The chain is built from TRBV19 and TRBJ1-2; 12 bases are shared with TRBD1. Germline V CDR1 and CDR2: LNHDA, SQIVND (reference sequence). The CDR3 is 13 residues long. V shed 6 bases and J 10 bases; nucleotides not matched to a gene: 6. CDR3 sequence reads: CASRTGTGGFYTF. In DNA, the CDR3 is TGTGCCAGTAGGACCGGGACAGGGGGCTTCTACACCTTC.

The chain joins TRBV13 to TRBJ2-2; 10 bases align to TRBD2. CDR1 PRHDT and CDR2 FYEKMQ come from the germline V gene (reference sequence). The V and J ends lost 5 bases and 0 bases, in that order; junction bases with no gene match: 3. CDR3 length: 16 amino acids. The CDR3 loop is CASSATSGTNTGELFF. The CDR3 DNA sequence: TGTGCCAGCAGCGCTACTAGCGGGACGAACACCGGGGAGCTGTTTTTT.

This sequence joins TRBV5-4 and TRBJ1-6; unclear D gene. V was clipped by 2 bases and J by 12 bases, with 15 bases between them. Germline CDR1 and CDR2: SGHNT and YYREEE (reference sequence). This CDR3 is 14 amino acids long. In nucleotides, the CDR3 is TGTGCCAGCAGCTTCAGCGGGTCGTGGGAACCCCTCCACTTT. This codes for CASSFSGSWEPLHF.

The V and J genes are TRBV21-1 and TRBJ1-5; the table calls TRBD1, which could not be checked here. TRBV21-1 is shown as a pseudogene. CDR3 size: 17 residues. Here the CDR3 reads CASSKGKGTNSNQPQHF. The CDR3, as DNA: TGTGCCAGCAGCAAAGGTAAAGGGACAAATAGCAATCAGCCCCAGCATTTT.

This rearrangement joins TRBV11-2 to TRBJ2-5; TRBD1 matches at 7 bases. The CDR3 totals 15 residues. V shed 0 bases, J shed 0 bases, and the junction held 1 base outside the gene matches. The V gene's germline CDR1 is SGHAT and CDR2 FQNNGV. The CDR3 reads CASSLDGTDQETQYF. As DNA, the CDR3 is TGTGCCAGCAGCTTAGATGGGACAGACCAAGAGACCCAGTACTTC. The entire variable domain, with the rest obtained from reference TRBV11-2 and TRBJ2-5, is as follows: EAGVAQSPRYKIIEKRQSVAFWCNPISGHATLYWYQQILGQGPKLLIQFQNNGVVDDSQLPKDRFSAERLKGVDSTLKIQPAKLEDSAVYLCASSLDGTDQETQYFGPGTRLLVL.

The chain carries TRBV7-9 and TRBJ1-2, with D hard to call. The CDR3 runs to 15 residues. Trimming took off 5 bases at V and 6 bases at J, with 19 bases between the two ends. Germline CDR1 and CDR2: SEHNR and FQNEAQ (reference sequence). The CDR3 sequence is CASSARTSSPDGYTF. The CDR3 bases are TGTGCCAGCAGCGCCAGGACTTCGTCCCCTGATGGCTACACCTTC. Variable domain in full (rest from reference TRBV7-9 and TRBJ1-2): DTGVSQNPRHKITKRGQNVTFRCDPISEHNRLYWYRQTLGQGPEFLTYFQNEAQLEKSRLLSDRFSAERPKGSFSTLEIQRTEQGDSAMYLCASSARTSSPDGYTFGSGTRLTVV.

This chain connects TRBV2 to TRBJ1-1, with 8 nucleotides matching TRBD1. Germline trimming cut 3 bases from V and 3 bases from J; bases unmatched to any gene: 6. The length of the CDR3 is 15 residues. CDR1 is SNHLY and CDR2 is FYNNEI in the germline V gene. The CDR3 DNA reads TGTGCCAGCAGTGAGCAGGGGGCGGCTGACACTGAAGCTTTCTTT. This gives the protein CASSEQGAADTEAFF. Full variable domain (outside the CDR3, taken from reference TRBV2 and TRBJ1-1): EPEVTQTPSHQVTQMGQEVILRCVPISNHLYFYWYRQILGQKVEFLVSFYNNEISEKSEIFDDQFSVERPDGSNFTLKIRSTKLEDSAMYFCASSEQGAADTEAFFGQGTRLTVV.

The V gene is TRBV7-2, the J gene TRBJ1-4; no firm D call. Trimming stripped 4 bases from V and 6 bases from J, with 12 bases between. The germline gives CDR1 SGHTA, CDR2 FQGNSA. This CDR3 has 14 residues. CDR3 sequence (DNA): TGTGCCAGCAGCTCCAGAAGATATGATGAAAAACTGTTTTTT. Amino acids: CASSSRRYDEKLFF.

The V gene is TRBV6-1, the J gene TRBJ1-5; 7 nucleotides match TRBD1. J lost 7 bases, V lost 3 bases, and 12 bases had no gene match. The CDR3 runs to 16 residues. The germline CDR1 and CDR2 sequences are MNHNS and SASEGT. CDR3 protein: CASSDLFRDSRQPQHF. The CDR3 coding sequence is TGTGCCAGCAGTGATTTGTTTCGGGACAGTCGGCAGCCCCAGCATTTT.

This rearrangement joins TRBV4-2 to TRBJ2-3, with D perhaps matching TRBD2 (6 bases). CDR1 and CDR2 from the germline V gene are LGHNA and YNFKEQ. V lost 0 bases, J lost 8 bases, and 12 bases lay in between. The CDR3 has 14 amino acids. This CDR3 reads CASSQERGLGTQYF. In DNA, the CDR3 is TGTGCCAGCAGCCAAGAGCGGGGTCTTGGTACGCAGTATTTT.

The chain links TRBV10-3 to TRBJ1-5; tentative D call: TRBD1 (5 bases). Germline loops: CDR1 ENHRY, CDR2 SYGVKD. Trimming took off 8 bases at V and 4 bases at J, with 15 bases between the two ends. The CDR3 runs to 14 residues. CDR3 in DNA: TGTGCCATCTCGTTAAGTGGGGGGAATCAGCCCCAGCATTTT. The encoded protein is CAISLSGGNQPQHF.

The chain couples TRBV5-7 to TRBJ2-1, with TRBD2 matching 10 bases. TRBV5-7 is identified as an open reading frame with a role that is uncertain. After removal of 0 bases from V and 4 bases from J, the junction contained 10 bases not matched to a gene. This CDR3 region has 18 residues. In DNA, the CDR3 is TGTGCCAGCAGCTTGGGAGCTCTAGCGGGAGACAAATACAATGAGCAGTTCTTC. As protein: CASSLGALAGDKYNEQFF.

V and J are TRBV7-9 and TRBJ2-1, with TRBD1 matching over 7 bases. CDR3 length: 14 amino acids. After removal of 5 bases from V and 6 bases from J, the junction contained 7 bases not matched to a gene. Germline assignment: CDR1 SEHNR and CDR2 FQNEAQ (reference sequence). CDR3 residues: CASSPRGPLNEQFF. The CDR3 bases are TGTGCCAGCAGCCCAAGGGGGCCCCTCAATGAGCAGTTCTTC.

The J gene is TRBJ2-7, the V gene TRBV19; 8 bases match TRBD1. Germline V lookup: CDR1 LNHDA, CDR2 SQIVND (reference sequence). The CDR3 consists of 15 residues. Unmatched junction bases numbered 7, after V lost 2 bases and J lost 4 bases. In nucleotides, the CDR3 is TGTGCCAGTAGTATATCATCGGGACAGGTTTACGAGCAGTACTTC. Translation gives CASSISSGQVYEQYF.

The chain combines TRBV5-1 with TRBJ2-7; D perhaps matches TRBD1 (6 bases). The germline V gene has CDR1 SGHRS and CDR2 YFSETQ. The CDR3 is 15 amino acids. V was trimmed by 4 bases and J by 2 bases, leaving 16 bases between them. The DNA of the CDR3 is TGCGCCAGCAGCATACAGGGTCGGGGTGCCTACGAGCAGTACTTC. Its translation is CASSIQGRGAYEQYF.

The CDR3 coding sequence is TGTGCCAGCAGCCTCACACTAGCAACCTACAATGAGCAGTTCTTC. Encoded protein: CASSLTLATYNEQFF. The chain combines TRBV5-4 with TRBJ2-1; D may be TRBD2 (6 bases). Germline V gene sequence: CDR1 SGHNT, CDR2 YYREEE (reference sequence). The CDR3 totals 15 residues. The germline V and J ends were trimmed by 4 bases and 2 bases, with 13 bases remaining between them.

In DNA form, the CDR3 reads TGCGCCAGCAGCCAAGAGCCAAGCGGGAGTTGGGGGAATACGCAGTATTTT. As protein: CASSQEPSGSWGNTQYF. The genes are TRBV4-1 and TRBJ2-3, with TRBD2 identical over 8 bases. CDR3 length: 17 residues. Losses at the gene ends were 0 bases for V and 7 bases for J; bases not matched to a gene: 12. Germline V lookup: CDR1 MGHRA, CDR2 YSYEKL.

This sequence joins TRBV28 and TRBJ1-2; a possible D gene is TRBD1 (6 bases). The CDR3 is made up of 16 amino acids. Germline V gene data show CDR1 as MDHEN and CDR2 as SYDVKM. V was pared by 2 bases and J by 2 bases, with 15 bases between. In nucleotides, the CDR3 is TGTGCCAGCAGTTTAAGGACAGTGAACCTGAACTATGGCTACACCTTC. It is translated as CASSLRTVNLNYGYTF.

The J gene is TRBJ1-1, the V gene TRBV10-2; no reliable D call. There are 14 residues in the CDR3. Germline CDR1 is WSHSY and CDR2 is SAAADI. With 5 bases removed from V and 2 bases from J, the gap between germline ends came to 12 bases. CDR3 nucleotide sequence: TGCGCCAGCAGTACTAACATCGGAAACACTGAAGCTTTCTTT. Translated: CASSTNIGNTEAFF.

The chain links TRBV28 to TRBJ1-5; D might be TRBD1 (5 bases). Trimming shortened V by 6 bases and J by 0 bases, and 24 bases separated the two germline ends. The CDR3 runs 19 residues. Germline CDR1 MDHEN, CDR2 SYDVKM. CDR3 protein: CASSPTGYPTEVSNQPQHF. The CDR3 coding sequence is TGTGCCAGCAGCCCGACCGGCTATCCGACAGAAGTTAGCAATCAGCCCCAGCATTTT.

This chain uses TRBV19 with TRBJ2-1; 8 positions agree with TRBD1. CDR1 is LNHDA, CDR2 SQIVND, per germline (reference sequence). CDR3 length equals 17 residues. With V trimmed by 0 bases and J by 3 bases, 7 bases remained unmatched. This chain's CDR3 is CASSIDIGQGHYNEQFF. The CDR3 nucleotides read TGTGCCAGTAGTATAGATATCGGACAGGGTCACTACAATGAGCAGTTCTTC.